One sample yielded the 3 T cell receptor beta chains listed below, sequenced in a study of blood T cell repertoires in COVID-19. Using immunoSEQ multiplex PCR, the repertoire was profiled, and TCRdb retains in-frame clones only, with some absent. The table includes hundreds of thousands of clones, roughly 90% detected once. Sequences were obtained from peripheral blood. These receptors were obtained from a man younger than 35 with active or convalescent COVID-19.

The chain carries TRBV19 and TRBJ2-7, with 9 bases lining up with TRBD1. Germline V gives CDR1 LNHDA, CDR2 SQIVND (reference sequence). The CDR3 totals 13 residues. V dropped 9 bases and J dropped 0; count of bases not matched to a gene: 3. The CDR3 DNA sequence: TGTGCCAGCCGGGACAGGGCCTCCTACGAGCAGTACTTC. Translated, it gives CASRDRASYEQYF.

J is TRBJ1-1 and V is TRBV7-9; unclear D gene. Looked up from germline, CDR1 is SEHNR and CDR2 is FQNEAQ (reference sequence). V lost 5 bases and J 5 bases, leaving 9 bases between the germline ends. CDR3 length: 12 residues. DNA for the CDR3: TGTGCCAGCAGCCCGGTGGTGACTGAAGCTTTCTTT. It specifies CASSPVVTEAFF.

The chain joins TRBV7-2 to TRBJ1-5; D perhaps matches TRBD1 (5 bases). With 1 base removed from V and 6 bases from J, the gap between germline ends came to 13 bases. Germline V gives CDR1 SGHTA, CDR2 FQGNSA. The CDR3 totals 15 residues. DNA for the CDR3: TGTGCCAGCAGCTTAGTTGCTGGGGCAAGTCAGCCCCAGCATTTT. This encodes CASSLVAGASQPQHF.